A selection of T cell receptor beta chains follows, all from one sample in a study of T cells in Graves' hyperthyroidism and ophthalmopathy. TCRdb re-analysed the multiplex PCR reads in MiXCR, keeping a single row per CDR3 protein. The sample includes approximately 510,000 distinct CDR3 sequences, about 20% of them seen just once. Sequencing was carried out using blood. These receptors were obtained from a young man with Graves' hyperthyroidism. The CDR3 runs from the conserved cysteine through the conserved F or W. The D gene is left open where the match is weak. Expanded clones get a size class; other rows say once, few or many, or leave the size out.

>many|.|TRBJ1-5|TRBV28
CASKGGFNNQPQHF
TGTGCCAGCAAGGGGGGTTTTAACAATCAGCCCCAGCATTTT
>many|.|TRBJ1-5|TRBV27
CASSLSKTDPGARNQPQHF
TGTGCCAGCAGTTTATCGAAGACGGACCCCGGGGCTCGCAATCAGCCCCAGCATTTT
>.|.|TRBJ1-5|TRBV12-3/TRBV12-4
CASMSRGQPQHF
TGTGCCAGCATGTCGAGGGGTCAGCCCCAGCATTTT
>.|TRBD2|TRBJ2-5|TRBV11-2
CASSLGLAGFGKETQYF
TGTGCCAGCAGCTTAGGACTAGCGGGGTTTGGGAAAGAGACCCAGTACTTC
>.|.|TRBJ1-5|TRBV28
CASTKTQLRSQPQHF
TGTGCCAGCACCAAGACCCAGTTAAGAAGTCAGCCCCAGCATTTT
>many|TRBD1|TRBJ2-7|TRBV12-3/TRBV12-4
CASSRTGAGYEQYF
TGTGCCAGCAGTCGGACAGGGGCGGGGTACGAGCAGTACTTC
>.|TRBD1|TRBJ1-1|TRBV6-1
CASSEVHRGQNTEAFF
TGTGCCAGCAGTGAAGTACACAGGGGGCAGAACACTGAAGCTTTCTTT
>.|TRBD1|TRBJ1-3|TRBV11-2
CASSGLTGPPGNTIYF
TGTGCCAGCAGCGGTCTGACAGGGCCTCCTGGAAACACCATATATTTT
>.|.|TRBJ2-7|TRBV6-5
CASSYGRARYEQYF
TGTGCCAGCAGTTACGGAAGGGCCCGCTACGAGCAGTACTTC
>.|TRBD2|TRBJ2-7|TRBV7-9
CASSLARTSVYEQYF
TGTGCCAGCAGCTTAGCAAGGACTAGCGTCTACGAGCAGTACTTC
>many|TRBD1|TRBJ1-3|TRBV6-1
CASSELWRGRFGNTIYF
TGTGCCAGCAGTGAACTTTGGAGGGGGCGGTTTGGAAACACCATATATTTT
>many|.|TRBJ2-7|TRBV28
CASSLGHPGPYEQYF
TGTGCCAGCAGTTTAGGGCATCCCGGTCCCTACGAGCAGTACTTC
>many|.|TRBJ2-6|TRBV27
CASSLFPGSNSGANVLTF
TGTGCCAGCAGTTTATTCCCAGGATCAAACTCTGGGGCCAACGTCCTGACTTTC
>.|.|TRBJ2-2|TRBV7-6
CASSLLTATNTGELFF
TGTGCCAGCAGCTTATTGACGGCAACGAACACCGGGGAGCTGTTTTTT
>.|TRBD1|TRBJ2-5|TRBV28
CASSFRDRVYETQYF
TGTGCCAGCAGTTTCCGGGACAGGGTATACGAGACCCAGTACTTC
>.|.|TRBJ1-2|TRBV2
CASTGDSYYGYTF
TGTGCCAGCACGGGAGACAGTTACTATGGCTACACCTTC
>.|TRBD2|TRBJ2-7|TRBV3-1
CASSQGSGGPYEQYF
TGTGCCAGCAGCCAAGGCTCGGGGGGGCCCTACGAGCAGTACTTC
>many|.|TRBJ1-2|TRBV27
CATSSLDGQPNYGYTF
TGTGCCACATCCTCCCTTGATGGACAGCCTAACTATGGCTACACCTTC
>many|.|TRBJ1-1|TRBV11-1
CASSLISGTTEAFF
TGTGCCAGCAGCTTAATAAGCGGTACCACTGAAGCTTTCTTT
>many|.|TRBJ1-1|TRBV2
CASSTPGPGLAFF
TGTGCCAGCAGTACTCCGGGACCCGGTTTAGCTTTCTTT
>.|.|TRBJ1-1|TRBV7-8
CASSAPDRNTEAFF
TGTGCCAGCAGCGCCCCCGACAGGAACACTGAAGCTTTCTTT
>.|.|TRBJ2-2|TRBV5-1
CASSLADRAGELFF
TGCGCCAGCAGCTTGGCCGATAGGGCCGGGGAGCTGTTTTTT
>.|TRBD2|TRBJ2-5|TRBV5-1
CASSFLADQETQYF
TGCGCCAGCAGCTTCCTAGCGGACCAAGAGACCCAGTACTTC
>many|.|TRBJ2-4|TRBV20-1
CSAREDPPIRTEKNIQYF
TGCAGTGCTAGAGAGGACCCTCCCATCCGGACAGAGAAAAACATTCAGTACTTC
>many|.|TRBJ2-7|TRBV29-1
CSVELPEAREQYF
TGCAGCGTTGAGTTACCGGAGGCTCGCGAGCAGTACTTC
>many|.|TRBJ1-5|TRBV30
CAWSVLNQPQHF
TGTGCCTGGAGTGTACTTAATCAGCCCCAGCATTTT
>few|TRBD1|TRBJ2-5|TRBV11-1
CASSLRTGEFQETQYF
TGTGCCAGCAGCCTTCGGACAGGGGAATTCCAAGAGACCCAGTACTTC
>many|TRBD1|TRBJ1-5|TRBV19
CASRPQTGGHNQPQHF
TGTGCCAGTAGGCCCCAGACAGGGGGTCACAATCAGCCCCAGCATTTT
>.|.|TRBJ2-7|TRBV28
CASNQDSYEQYF
TGTGCTAGCAATCAGGACTCCTACGAGCAGTACTTC
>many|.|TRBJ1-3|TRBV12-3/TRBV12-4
CASSLSSSGNTIYF
TGTGCCAGCAGTTTATCCTCCTCTGGAAACACCATATATTTT
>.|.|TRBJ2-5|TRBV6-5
CASSYSVPGQEETQYF
TGTGCCAGCAGTTACTCGGTGCCAGGGCAGGAAGAGACCCAGTACTTC
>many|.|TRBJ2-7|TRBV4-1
CASSQDDTSSYEQYF
TGCGCCAGCAGCCAAGATGACACGAGCTCCTACGAGCAGTACTTC
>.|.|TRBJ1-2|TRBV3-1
CASSQERGNYGYTF
TGTGCCAGCAGCCAAGAACGGGGCAACTATGGCTACACCTTC
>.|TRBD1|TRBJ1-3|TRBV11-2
CASSAIRQGSGNTIYF
TGTGCCAGCAGCGCGATAAGACAGGGATCTGGAAACACCATATATTTT
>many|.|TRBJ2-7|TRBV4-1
CASSSGTAFAYEQYF
TGCGCCAGCAGCTCCGGGACGGCCTTCGCCTACGAGCAGTACTTC
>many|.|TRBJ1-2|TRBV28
CASRILNYGYTF
TGTGCCAGCAGAATTCTTAACTATGGCTACACCTTC
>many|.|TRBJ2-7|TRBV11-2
CASSLEASRPYEQYF
TGTGCCAGCAGCTTAGAGGCTAGCCGTCCCTACGAGCAGTACTTC
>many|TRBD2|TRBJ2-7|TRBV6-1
CASRATSGAAYEQYF
TGTGCCAGCAGAGCCACTAGCGGGGCGGCCTACGAGCAGTACTTC
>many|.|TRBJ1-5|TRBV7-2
CASSVRGNQPQHF
TGTGCCAGCAGCGTGAGGGGCAATCAGCCCCAGCATTTT
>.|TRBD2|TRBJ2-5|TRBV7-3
CASSQSGTSGNLNGTQYF
TGTGCCAGCAGCCAGAGTGGGACTAGCGGAAATCTCAACGGGACCCAGTACTTC
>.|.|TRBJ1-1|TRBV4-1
CASSQGGGSNTEAFF
TGCGCCAGCAGCCAGGGCGGGGGCTCGAACACTGAAGCTTTCTTT
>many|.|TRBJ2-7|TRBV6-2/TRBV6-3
CASSDLDGTYEQYF
TGTGCCAGCAGTGATTTAGACGGTACCTACGAGCAGTACTTC
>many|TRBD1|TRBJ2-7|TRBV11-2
CVSSFGTGSYEQYF
TGTGTCAGCAGCTTCGGGACAGGGAGCTACGAGCAGTACTTC
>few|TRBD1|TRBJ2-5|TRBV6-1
CASSELQGQQETQYF
TGTGCCAGCAGTGAATTACAGGGACAGCAAGAGACCCAGTACTTC
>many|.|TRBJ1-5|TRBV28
CASSFRAGSFQPQHF
TGTGCCAGCAGTTTCCGCGCAGGGAGTTTTCAGCCCCAGCATTTT
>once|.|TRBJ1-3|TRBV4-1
CASSPPGQSGNTIYF
TGCGCCAGCAGCCCCCCGGGACAATCTGGAAACACCATATATTTT
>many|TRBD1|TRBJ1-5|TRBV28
CASRRTGEGSNQPQHF
TGTGCCAGCAGACGCACAGGGGAGGGTAGCAATCAGCCCCAGCATTTT
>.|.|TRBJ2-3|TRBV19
CASSRDSNQPQYF
TGTGCCAGTAGCAGGGATAGCAATCAGCCCCAGTATTTT
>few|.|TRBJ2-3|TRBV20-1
CSARDWTTSFTDTQYF
TGCAGTGCTAGAGATTGGACTACCTCATTCACAGATACGCAGTATTTT
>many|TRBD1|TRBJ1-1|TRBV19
CASSQGVTEAFF
TGTGCCAGCAGCCAGGGGGTCACTGAAGCTTTCTTT
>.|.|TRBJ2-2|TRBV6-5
CASSYPGLNTGELFF
TGTGCCAGCAGTTACCCCGGGCTGAACACCGGGGAGCTGTTTTTT
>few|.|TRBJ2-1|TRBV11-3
CASSLGRGNNEQFF
TGTGCCAGCAGCTTAGGCAGGGGTAACAATGAGCAGTTCTTC
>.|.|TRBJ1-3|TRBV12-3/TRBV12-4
CASSLTPRFSGNTIYF
TGTGCCAGCAGTTTAACCCCGCGGTTCTCTGGAAACACCATATATTTT
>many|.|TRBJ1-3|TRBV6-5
CASSYGSSGDTIYF
TGTGCCAGCAGTTACGGTAGCTCTGGAGACACCATATATTTT
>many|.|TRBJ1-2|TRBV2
CASSERRITNYGYTF
TGTGCCAGCAGTGAACGGAGGATTACTAACTATGGCTACACCTTC